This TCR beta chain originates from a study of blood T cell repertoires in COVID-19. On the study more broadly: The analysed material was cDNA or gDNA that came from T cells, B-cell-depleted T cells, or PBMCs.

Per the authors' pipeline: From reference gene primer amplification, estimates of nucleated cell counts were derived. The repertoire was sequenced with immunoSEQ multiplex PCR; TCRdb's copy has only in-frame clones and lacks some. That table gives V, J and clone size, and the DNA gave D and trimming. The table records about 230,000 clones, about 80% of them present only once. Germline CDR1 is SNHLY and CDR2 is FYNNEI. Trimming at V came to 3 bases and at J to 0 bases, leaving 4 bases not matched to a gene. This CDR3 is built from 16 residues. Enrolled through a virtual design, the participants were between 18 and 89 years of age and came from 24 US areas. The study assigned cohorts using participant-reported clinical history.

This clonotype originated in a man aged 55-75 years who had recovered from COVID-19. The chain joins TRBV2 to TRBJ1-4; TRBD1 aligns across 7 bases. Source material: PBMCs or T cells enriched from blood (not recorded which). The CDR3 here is CASSDDRAPTNEKLFF. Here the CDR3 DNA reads TGTGCCAGCAGTGATGACAGGGCCCCAACTAATGAAAAACTGTTTTTT.